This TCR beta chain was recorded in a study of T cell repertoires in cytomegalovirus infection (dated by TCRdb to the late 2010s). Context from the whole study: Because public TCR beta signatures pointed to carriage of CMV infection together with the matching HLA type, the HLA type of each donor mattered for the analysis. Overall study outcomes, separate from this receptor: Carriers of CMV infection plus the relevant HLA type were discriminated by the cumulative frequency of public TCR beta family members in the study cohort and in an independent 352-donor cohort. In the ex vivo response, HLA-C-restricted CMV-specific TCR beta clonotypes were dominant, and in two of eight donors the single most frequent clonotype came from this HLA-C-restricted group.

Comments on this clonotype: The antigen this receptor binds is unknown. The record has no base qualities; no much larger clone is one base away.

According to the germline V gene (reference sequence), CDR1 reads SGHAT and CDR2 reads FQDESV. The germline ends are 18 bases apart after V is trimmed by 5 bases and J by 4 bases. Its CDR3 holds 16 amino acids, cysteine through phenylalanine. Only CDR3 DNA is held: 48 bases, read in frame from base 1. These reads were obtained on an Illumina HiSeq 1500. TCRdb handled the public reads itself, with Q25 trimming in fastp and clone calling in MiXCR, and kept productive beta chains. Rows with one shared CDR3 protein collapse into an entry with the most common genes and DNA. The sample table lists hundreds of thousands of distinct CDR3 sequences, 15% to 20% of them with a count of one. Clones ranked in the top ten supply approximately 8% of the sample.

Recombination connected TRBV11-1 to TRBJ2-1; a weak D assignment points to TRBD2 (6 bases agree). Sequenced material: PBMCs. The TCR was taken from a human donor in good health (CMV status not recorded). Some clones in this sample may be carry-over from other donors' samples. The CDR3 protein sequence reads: CASSLWGEGPYNEQFF. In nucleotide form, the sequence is TGTGCCAGCAGCCTTTGGGGGGAAGGGCCTTACAATGAGCAGTTCTTC.